This paragraph reports one TCR beta chain. Its antigen is unidentified. TCRdb analysed the RT-PCR reads with MiXCR anew, one entry per CDR3 protein. Among around 190,000 distinct CDR3 sequences, around 14% were seen once, and the ten largest hold roughly 24%. This CDR3 comprises 16 residues. With 3 bases clipped from V and 2 bases from J, the junction kept 5 bases outside the gene matches. CDR1 is SGHVS, CDR2 FQNEAQ, per germline. The entry originates in a study of response to subunit inactivated influenza vaccine. Whole-study results and caveats: That few new T cells are recruited by each seasonal influenza vaccination was the authors' suggestion.

The chain is built from TRBV7-8 and TRBJ2-3; the match to TRBD2 covers 10 bases. Material: CD8+ T cells sorted from PBMCs, obtained more than 4 days after vaccination. This TCR was recovered from a man between 50 and 59 years old who received an inactivated influenza vaccine. In DNA form, the CDR3 reads TGTGCCAGCAGCTTGGGACTAGCGCCGATCACAGATACGCAGTATTTT. Translated, it gives CASSLGLAPITDTQYF.